This T cell receptor beta chain comes out of a study of HIV-infected children after antiretroviral therapy interruption. Study-level background: Children had CD4+ above 500, viral load below 50 copies/ml, either treatment arm. Most participating children were previously exposed to EBV and CMV. Study results and limitations: Some non-naive CD45RA+ T cells might be present among sorted naive cells.

V lost 2 bases, J lost 7 bases, and 14 bases lay in between. The length of the CDR3 is 15 residues. Per the germline V gene, CDR1 is MNHEY and CDR2 is SMNVEV (reference sequence). RNA-based 3' RACE libraries used unique molecular identifiers. Each CDR3 protein gets one entry after TCRdb re-called the 3' RACE reads with MiXCR. The table lists approximately 96,000 distinct CDR3 sequences, under 8% of them singletons. This clonotype was observed many times. Its antigen is not known. Treatment described: PENTA 11 planned treatment interruption arm or continuous ART arm. Samples needed at least 5 million viable cryopreserved PBMCs.

The rearrangement links TRBV27 to TRBJ2-2; possibly TRBD1 or TRBD2 for D (5 bases each). The origin of this receptor is a pool of human donors with HIV. The input for sequencing was CD45RA+ CD4+ T cells from PBMCs, pooled from several time points, taken from a donor given antiretroviral therapy, either interrupted or continuous. Subset indicated: naive CD4+ CD45RA+ CD45RO- T cells. The CDR3, as DNA: TGTGCCAGCAGTTTAGGGACGTCCGGGGTCGGGGAGCTGTTTTTT. Protein: CASSLGTSGVGELFF.